Each of the 13 T cell receptor beta chains below was sequenced from the same sample in a study of cytomegalovirus exposure and HLA in healthy donors. PCR used 60 Vbeta primers and 13 Jbeta primers. Some clones are missing from TCRdb's copy, which holds only in-frame ones; the method was immunoSEQ multiplex PCR. The data show roughly 92,000 clones, 60% to 80% seen once. The sequenced sample was PBMCs. All receptors come from a woman aged 50 to 65 in good health and CMV-seropositive.

V is TRBV4-1 and J is TRBJ1-5; TRBD1 aligns across 8 bases. Per germline, CDR1 MGHRA and CDR2 YSYEKL. Trimming removed 2 bases from V and 5 bases from J; junction bases left unmatched: 5. CDR3 length: 15 residues. The CDR3 spells CASSQLPTGDQPQHF. In nucleotides, the CDR3 is TGCGCCAGCAGCCAACTCCCGACAGGGGATCAGCCCCAGCATTTT.

The rearrangement uses TRBV27 and TRBJ1-2; 7 bases are a match to TRBD1. Germline V gene lookup returns CDR1 MNHEY and CDR2 SMNVEV (reference sequence). V shed 0 bases and J 4 bases; nucleotides not matched to a gene: 5. This CDR3 spans 15 amino acids. CDR3 in amino acids: CASSLSSRTGYGYTF. The CDR3 nucleotides are TGTGCCAGCAGTTTATCGTCGAGGACAGGCTATGGCTACACCTTC.

This rearrangement joins TRBV19 to TRBJ1-5; 10 nucleotides line up with TRBD1. V was clipped by 4 bases and J by 6 bases; unmatched bases: 6. Germline V gene data show CDR1 as LNHDA and CDR2 as SQIVND (reference sequence). CDR3 length: 15 residues. CDR3: CASSTSGTGAQPQHF. The CDR3 DNA follows: TGTGCCAGTAGTACCTCCGGGACAGGGGCTCAGCCCCAGCATTTT.

This clone appeared once. The chain recombines TRBV19 with TRBJ2-3, with TRBD2 identical over 14 bases. Germline V gene sequence: CDR1 LNHDA, CDR2 SQIVND (reference sequence). The CDR3 runs 16 residues. Germline trimming cut 2 bases from V and 8 bases from J; bases unmatched to any gene: 6. The CDR3 DNA reads TGTGCCAGTAGTATATTGACTAGCGGGGGGGCCGGTACGCAGTATTTT. Translated, it gives CASSILTSGGAGTQYF. The complete variable domain, with remaining parts taken from reference TRBV19 and TRBJ2-3, reads DGGITQSPKYLFRKEGQNVTLSCEQNLNHDAMYWYRQDPGQGLRLIYYSQIVNDFQKGDIAEGYSVSREKKESFPLTVTSAQKNPTAFYLCASSILTSGGAGTQYFGPGTRLTVL.

The rearrangement uses TRBV19 and TRBJ2-4; D is ambiguous. V lost 4 bases and J 0 bases, leaving 10 bases between the germline ends. Germline CDR1 is LNHDA and CDR2 is SQIVND (reference sequence). This CDR3 contains 15 residues. DNA for the CDR3: TGTGCCAGTAGTACGGGTTTGCTAGCCAAAAACATTCAGTACTTC. It translates to CASSTGLLAKNIQYF. The full variable domain, completed using reference TRBV19 and TRBJ2-4, is DGGITQSPKYLFRKEGQNVTLSCEQNLNHDAMYWYRQDPGQGLRLIYYSQIVNDFQKGDIAEGYSVSREKKESFPLTVTSAQKNPTAFYLCASSTGLLAKNIQYFGAGTRLSVL.

V and J are TRBV5-4 and TRBJ2-2, with D possibly being TRBD1 (5 bases). Germline lookup yields CDR1 SGHNT and CDR2 YYREEE (reference sequence). The ends were cut back, 3 bases at V and 0 bases at J, with 24 bases in the middle. The CDR3 has 20 residues. The CDR3: CASSSYNLRTPTSNTGELFF. As DNA, the CDR3 is TGTGCCAGCAGCTCCTACAATTTGAGGACACCAACTTCGAACACCGGGGAGCTGTTTTTT.

The chain joins TRBV6-5 to TRBJ1-2; weak D call: TRBD1 (6 bases). V was shortened by 4 bases and J by 2 bases, with 11 bases between the two germline ends. CDR1 and CDR2 (germline): MNHEY, SVGAGI. The CDR3 extends over 14 amino acids. Here the CDR3 DNA reads TGTGCCAGCAGTTTTGATGGACAGAACTATGGCTACACCTTC. Its protein is CASSFDGQNYGYTF.

The chain joins TRBV11-2 to TRBJ2-5, with a possible D match to TRBD1 (5 bases). The J call could be wrong; TRBJ2-7 is a better fit for the DNA end. The CDR3 totals 14 residues. CDR1 is SGHAT and CDR2 is FQNNGV in the germline V gene. Here the CDR3 DNA reads TGTGCCAGCAGCTTATTAGACAGCACCTACGAGCAGTACTTC. Translation: CASSLLDSTYEQYF.

CDR3 DNA: TGTGCCAGCAGCTTTTTCGGACAGGGGTATGAAAAACTGTTTTTT. Amino acid sequence: CASSFFGQGYEKLFF. The J gene is TRBJ1-4, the V gene TRBV5-6; 9 nucleotides match TRBD1. The CDR3 length is 15 residues. Germline V gene sequence: CDR1 SGHDT, CDR2 YYEEEE. Trimming cost V 2 bases and J 6 bases; bases outside gene matches: 5.

The chain carries TRBV7-6 and TRBJ2-1; D gene uncertain. The CDR3 has 18 amino acids. Germline values: CDR1 SGHVS, CDR2 FNYEAQ. The V end lost 1 base, the J end lost 0 bases, and 16 bases lay between the germline ends. CDR3 region: CASSLDLTRQSSYNEQFF. In nucleotides, the CDR3 is TGTGCCAGCAGCTTAGATCTGACAAGGCAAAGCTCCTACAATGAGCAGTTCTTC.

The chain employs TRBV10-1 and TRBJ2-5; D not resolved. Germline V gene lookup returns CDR1 WNHNN and CDR2 SYGVQD (reference sequence). CDR3 length equals 14 residues. Trimming left V 0 bases short and J 1 base short, with 6 bases between. The CDR3 loop is CASSESPVQETQYF. The CDR3 region has the DNA TGCGCCAGCAGTGAGTCGCCGGTCCAAGAGACCCAGTACTTC.

This clone was counted only a few times. V gene TRBV29-1 combines with J gene TRBJ2-1, with 7 bases matching TRBD2. CDR1 and CDR2 from the germline V gene are SQVTM and ANQGSEA. Unmatched junction bases numbered 13, after V lost 6 bases and J lost 8 bases. CDR3 length equals 14 residues. The CDR3: CSVSSLQGGDEQFF. CDR3 nucleotide sequence: TGCAGCGTGAGTTCGCTCCAGGGAGGGGATGAGCAGTTCTTC.

The chain joins TRBV7-6 to TRBJ1-2; TRBD1 matches at 8 bases. This CDR3 comprises 14 residues. Germline CDR1 reads SGHVS; CDR2 reads FNYEAQ. V was pared by 1 base and J by 2 bases, with 0 bases of the junction left unmatched. CDR3 nucleotides: TGTGCCAGCAGCTTAGGGACAGGGAACTATGGCTACACCTTC. Translated: CASSLGTGNYGYTF.